This entry is about one T cell receptor (beta chain). Antigen: not known. The data originate from a study of radiotherapy plus CTLA-4 blockade in lung cancer. Study details: Disease control was present in roughly 29% of patients, and objective responses in around 18%. Study outcomes and limitations: Radiotherapy plus ipilimumab was followed by expansion in blood of tumor-derived TCR clones.

Focal radiation plus CTLA-4 blockade with ipilimumab was administered to patients who had chemo-refractory metastatic non-small-cell lung cancer. The method was immunoSEQ multiplex PCR; TCRdb's version includes in-frame clones alone and lacks a portion of them. There are some 73,000 clones in the sample; 78% occur only once, and about 20% lies in the top ten. The CDR3 spans 12 residues. V was trimmed by 4 bases and J by 0 bases, leaving 4 bases between them. The germline gives CDR1 SGHNT, CDR2 YYREEE (reference sequence). The TCR sequence derives from a human donor with non-small cell lung cancer whose response to radiotherapy plus ipilimumab could not be evaluated. Some clones in this sample may be carry-over from other donors' samples. The rearrangement joins TRBV5-4 to TRBJ2-5, with unresolved D. Sample: peripheral blood, taken from a patient treated with radiotherapy plus ipilimumab. The CDR3 loop reads CASSRDQETQYF. CDR3 DNA: TGTGCCAGCAGCCGGGACCAAGAGACCCAGTACTTC.